The sequence of this T cell receptor (beta chain) was determined in a study of neurological immune-mediated disorders. The CDR3 totals 15 residues. The V gene end was trimmed by 5 bases and the J gene end by 7 bases; junction bases not matched to a gene: 8. In regard to this clonotype: Its antigen is currently unknown.

Study-level findings and limits: HTLV-1-associated myelopathy showed the most TCR clonal expansion; multiple sclerosis the least, below healthy controls. It was the repertoires of 18 of 34 multiple sclerosis patients that phylogenetic grouping placed in one related-CDR3 cluster, which is a possible signature.

TCRdb called the 5' RACE reads again in MiXCR, with one record for every CDR3 protein. The sample records tens of thousands of distinct CDR3 sequences, 3% to 3.5% being singletons. The chain joins TRBV12-3 or TRBV12-4 to TRBJ2-1, with 10 bases matching TRBD2. Specimen: PBMCs. This sequence originates from a man aged 40-50 years with multiple sclerosis. The CDR3 region has the DNA TGTGCCAGCAGTACGACTAGCGGGCAGTGGAATGAGCAGTTCTTC. Its translation: CASSTTSGQWNEQFF.